The 2 T cell receptor beta chains below come from one sample, sequenced in a study of T-cell reconstitution after alpha-beta-depleted transplantation in children (dated by TCRdb to 2016 to 2018). The receptor library was made with PCR. The run used an Illumina HiSeq 2500. To normalize quantification of the TCRbeta repertoire, the TCR libraries were built with molecular barcoding that relied on unique molecular identifiers. TCRdb reworked the public reads: Q25 trimming with fastp, MiXCR clone assembly, productive beta chains retained. Identical CDR3 proteins give one entry, which carries the most common genes and DNA. Present in this sample are some 290,000 distinct CDR3 sequences, approximately 9.6% of which were seen just once. 10% of the sample belongs to the ten largest clones. Sequenced material: PBMCs from the stem cell graft donor, taken from the stem cell graft. These receptor sequences come from a human donor who donated a stem cell graft to a child with SCID.

The sample holds many counts of this clonotype. This chain links TRBV20-1 with TRBJ1-1; 11 bases line up with TRBD1. CDR1 DFQATT and CDR2 SNEGSKA come from the germline V gene (reference sequence). With V trimmed by 0 bases and J by 4 bases, 7 bases remained unmatched. CDR3 length equals 16 residues. CDR3 amino acids: CSARDSDRGQVTEAFF. CDR3 bases: TGCAGTGCTAGAGATTCGGACAGGGGGCAGGTCACTGAAGCTTTCTTT.

V usage is TRBV5-8 and J usage is TRBJ2-3; tentative D call: TRBD1 (7 bases). This CDR3 is 17 amino acids long. The ends were cut back, 2 bases at V and 0 bases at J, with 16 bases in the middle. CDR1 and CDR2 from the germline V gene are SGHTS and YDEGEE. The DNA for the CDR3 is TGTGCCAGCAGCTTAGGGGGGTGGACAGGAAGCACAGATACGCAGTATTTT. Protein: CASSLGGWTGSTDTQYF.